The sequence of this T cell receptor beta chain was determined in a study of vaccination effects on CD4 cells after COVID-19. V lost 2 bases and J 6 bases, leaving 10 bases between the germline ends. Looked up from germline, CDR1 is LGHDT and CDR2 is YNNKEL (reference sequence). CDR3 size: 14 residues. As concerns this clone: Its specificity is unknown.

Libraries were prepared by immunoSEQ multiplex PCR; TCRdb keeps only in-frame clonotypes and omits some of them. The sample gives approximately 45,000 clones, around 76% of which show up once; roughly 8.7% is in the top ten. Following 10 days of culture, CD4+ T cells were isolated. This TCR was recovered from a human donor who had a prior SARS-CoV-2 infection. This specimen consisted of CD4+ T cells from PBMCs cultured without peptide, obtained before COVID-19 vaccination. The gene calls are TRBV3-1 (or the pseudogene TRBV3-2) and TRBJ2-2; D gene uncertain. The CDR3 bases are TGTGCCAGCAGCCAACCGGGTTTGGCCGGGGAGCTGTTTTTT. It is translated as CASSQPGLAGELFF.